This TCR beta chain emerged from a study of T cell responses to AZD1222 COVID-19 vaccine. TCRdb's copy holds only in-frame clones and misses some; the assay was immunoSEQ multiplex PCR. Of under 150,000 clones listed, 88% are singletons. Of note for this clone: An end of the junction does not agree with germline; a read error may underlie this.

CDR3 length equals 17 residues. In germline, CDR1 is SGHNT, CDR2 YYREEE (reference sequence). The sequencing here drew on peripheral blood, taken on day 0 of AZD1222 vaccination. The chain links TRBV5-4 to TRBJ2-1; D is tentatively TRBD1 or TRBD2 (5 bases each). The sequence was obtained from an adult in good health. CDR3 in amino acids: CASSLRQAAGPNKRAIF. CDR3 in DNA: TGTGCCAGCAGCCTCCGCCAGGCAGCAGGGCCGAATAAGAGGGCTATCTTC.